Sequencing of this TCR beta chain was carried out in a study of cytomegalovirus exposure and HLA in healthy donors. CDR3 length: 16 amino acids. V lost 5 bases and J 5 bases, leaving 21 bases between the germline ends. Germline assignment: CDR1 MNHNY and CDR2 SVGAGI (reference sequence). Turning to this clone: Its target is unknown.

Overall study results and limits: Looking again later, the authors saw that most CMV-associated TCR beta chains seemed HLA-restricted.

The donors, nominally healthy at sampling, likely had unrecorded immune exposures. The PCR used 60 Vbeta and 13 Jbeta primers. Assay used: immunoSEQ multiplex PCR; TCRdb lists only in-frame clones, some missing. The repertoire has tens of thousands of clones, about 75% of them found once; the top ten carry approximately 4.4%. What was sequenced was PBMCs. The clonotype originates from a man aged 55 to 70 in good health and CMV-seropositive. The V and J genes are TRBV6-6 and TRBJ1-2; D might be TRBD1 (6 bases). The CDR3 DNA follows: TGTGCCAGCAGTCGAGACAGGCCACCCCTTTCTTATGGCTACACCTTC. Translation: CASSRDRPPLSYGYTF.